This TCR beta chain was documented in a study of cytomegalovirus exposure and HLA in healthy donors. Points from the study as a whole: TCR beta V segments were, for the most part, productive about 87% or about 30% of the time in an earlier analysis.

PCR primers comprised 60 Vbeta and 13 Jbeta primers. Produced via immunoSEQ multiplex PCR; TCRdb's table is partial and in-frame only. The profile shows under 250,000 clones, just over 75% of them singletons. The V gene lost 0 bases and the J gene lost 2 bases, with 22 bases spanning the gap. Germline CDR1 and CDR2: PRHDT and FYEKMQ (reference sequence). The CDR3 is 19 residues long. This clone came up once. What it binds is not known. Material for sequencing was PBMCs. The chain couples TRBV13 to TRBJ2-5; maybe TRBD2 (6 bases). The origin of this receptor is a man younger than 35 in good health and CMV-seronegative. CDR3: CASSLGYGRGPALQETQYF. CDR3 in DNA: TGTGCCAGCAGCTTAGGCTACGGGCGGGGTCCGGCCTTACAAGAGACCCAGTACTTC. The full variable domain, rest sourced from reference TRBV13 and TRBJ2-5, is AAGVIQSPRHLIKEKRETATLKCYPIPRHDTVYWYQQGPGQDPQFLISFYEKMQSDKGSIPDRFSAQQFSDYHSELNMSSLELGDSALYFCASSLGYGRGPALQETQYFGPGTRLLVL.